The clone carrying this T cell receptor (beta chain) was seen just once. As yet, its antigen is unknown. The PCR contained 60 Vbeta and 13 Jbeta primers. TCRdb's table, derived via immunoSEQ multiplex PCR, lists solely in-frame clones and lacks some. The sample lists some 200,000 clones; roughly 80% were seen once. V gave up 8 bases and J gave up 1 base, with 17 bases separating them. CDR3 length: 15 amino acids. The germline V gene has CDR1 MNHEY and CDR2 SVGAGI. This sample was included in a study of cytomegalovirus exposure and HLA in healthy donors. Study-wide findings and caveats: As immune exposure information, only CMV serostatus was available.

The sequence was collected from a woman under 30 in good health and CMV-seronegative. The rearrangement links TRBV6-5 to TRBJ1-1; the D gene is possibly TRBD1 (5 bases). The material sequenced was PBMCs. CDR3 protein: CASFQGENPNTEAFF. For the CDR3, the DNA is TGTGCCAGCTTTCAGGGTGAGAACCCGAACACTGAAGCTTTCTTT.